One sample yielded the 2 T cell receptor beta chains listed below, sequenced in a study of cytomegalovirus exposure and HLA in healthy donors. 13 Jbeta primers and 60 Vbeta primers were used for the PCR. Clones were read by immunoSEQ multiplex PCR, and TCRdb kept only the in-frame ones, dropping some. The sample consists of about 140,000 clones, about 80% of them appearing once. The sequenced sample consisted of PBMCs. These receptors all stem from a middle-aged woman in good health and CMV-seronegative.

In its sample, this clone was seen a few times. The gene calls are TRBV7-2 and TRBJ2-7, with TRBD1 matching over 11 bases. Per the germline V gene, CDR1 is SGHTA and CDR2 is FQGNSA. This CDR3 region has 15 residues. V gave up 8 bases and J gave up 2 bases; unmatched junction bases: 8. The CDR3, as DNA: TGTGCCAGCGTAAGCCCGGGACAGGGGGCCTACGAGCAGTACTTC. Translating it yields CASVSPGQGAYEQYF. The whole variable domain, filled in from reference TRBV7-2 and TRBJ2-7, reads GAGVSQSPSNKVTEKGKDVELRCDPISGHTALYWYRQSLGQGLEFLIYFQGNSAPDKSGLPSDRFSAERTGGSVSTLTIQRTQQEDSAVYLCASVSPGQGAYEQYFGPGTRLTVT.

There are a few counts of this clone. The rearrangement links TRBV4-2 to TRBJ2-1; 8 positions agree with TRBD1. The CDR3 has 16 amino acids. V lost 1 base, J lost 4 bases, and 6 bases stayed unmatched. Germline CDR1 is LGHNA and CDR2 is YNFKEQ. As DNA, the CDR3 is TGTGCCAGCAGCCAAGGACAGGGGTGGGAGTACAATGAGCAGTTCTTC. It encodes CASSQGQGWEYNEQFF.